Below are 20 T cell receptor beta chains sequenced from a single sample in a study of regulatory T cells in long-lasting Graves disease. Time point described: newly diagnosed GD, antithyroid drugs for less than 3 months. After RNA was extracted from PBMCs, the TCR library was made from it. Researchers made TCR beta libraries by using iRepertoire HTBI primers and running Arm-PCR on CDR3 regions. One entry per CDR3 protein, called by TCRdb with MiXCR from the multiplex PCR reads. This sample has over 350,000 distinct CDR3 sequences, with approximately 14% found just once. This sample was shared with a second study, whose subject was T cells in Graves' hyperthyroidism and ophthalmopathy.

The specimen comprised peripheral blood mononuclear cells (PBMCs), sampled at new diagnosis, from a patient treated with antithyroid drugs. Every receptor here comes from a woman aged 50 to 60 with Graves disease.

Worth noting for this clonotype: A junction end diverges from the germline sequence, so it may reflect a read error. The chain links TRBV5-6 to TRBJ2-5, with 7 bases aligning to TRBD2. Germline V gives CDR1 SGHDT, CDR2 YYEEEE. The length of the CDR3 is 15 residues. The CDR3 DNA reads as TGTGCCAGCAGCTCCCCTGGGGGGGACCAAGAGGCCCAGTACTTC. Translation gives CASSSPGGDQEAQYF.

The V and J genes are TRBV20-1 and TRBJ2-3; 12 nucleotides agree with TRBD2. This CDR3 is built from 18 residues. The J segment lost 5 bases and the V segment lost 3 bases, leaving 15 bases of the junction unmatched. Germline V lookup: CDR1 DFQATT, CDR2 SNEGSKA (reference sequence). DNA of the CDR3: TGCAGTGCTAGCGCCAGGGCTAGCGGGAGGGCGAGGGGAGATACGCAGTATTTT. It codes for CSASARASGRARGDTQYF.

This clonotype came up many times. This chain connects TRBV29-1 to TRBJ1-5; unclear D gene. The CDR3 length is 14 residues. Germline CDR1 reads SQVTM; CDR2 reads ANQGSEA. Trimming took off 3 bases at V and 0 bases at J, with 9 bases between the two ends. This CDR3 is CSVDGGNSNQPQHF. DNA for the CDR3: TGCAGCGTTGATGGAGGGAATAGCAATCAGCCCCAGCATTTT.

This clonotype came up many times. The chain has TRBV10-3 and TRBJ2-1; 8 nucleotides match TRBD2. The CDR3 has 14 residues. Per germline, CDR1 ENHRY and CDR2 SYGVKD. J gave up 7 bases and V 0 bases, and 2 bases lay outside the gene matches. CDR3 bases: TGTGCCATCAGTGAGTCTAGCGGGAAAAATGAGCAGTTCTTC. This translates into CAISESSGKNEQFF.

This clonotype was seen a handful of times. The chain employs TRBV9 and TRBJ2-1; 8 bases agree with TRBD2. There are 15 residues in the CDR3. Germline CDR1 is SGDLS and CDR2 is YYNGEE. The J segment lost 4 bases and the V segment lost 4 bases, leaving 7 bases of the junction unmatched. Here the CDR3 DNA reads TGTGCCAGCAGCCGGGGGGGTACCCCTTACAATGAGCAGTTCTTC. It translates to CASSRGGTPYNEQFF.

This clonotype was seen more than once but under ten times. J is TRBJ2-7 and V is TRBV6-1; 10 bases match TRBD2. V lost 4 bases to trimming and J lost 4 bases; unmatched junction nucleotides: 7. This CDR3 contains 15 residues. Germline CDR1 MNHNS, CDR2 SASEGT. For the CDR3, the DNA is TGTGCCAGCAGTGCTCTAGCGGGAGATTTTTACGAGCAGTACTTC. Amino acids: CASSALAGDFYEQYF.

Many counts were recorded for this clonotype. The chain is built from TRBV27 and TRBJ2-7, with D possibly being TRBD2 (6 bases). Germline CDR1 reads MNHEY; CDR2 reads SMNVEV (reference sequence). CDR3 length: 16 amino acids. The V end was cut by 5 bases, the J end by 5 bases, with 22 bases between. The CDR3 is CASSLERTPGVNEQYF. The CDR3 DNA is TGTGCCAGCAGTCTAGAACGAACCCCGGGAGTAAACGAGCAGTACTTC.

This clonotype has more than one count but fewer than ten. The rearrangement uses TRBV6-1 and TRBJ1-3; tentatively, D is TRBD1 (6 bases). Germline V gene sequence: CDR1 MNHNS, CDR2 SASEGT. CDR3 size: 16 residues. V was shortened by 10 bases and J by 0 bases, with 19 bases between the two germline ends. Here the CDR3 DNA reads TGTGCCACCAAAGATGGGACACGCTTCTCTGGAAACACCATATATTTT. Protein: CATKDGTRFSGNTIYF.

Of note for this clonotype: Possible read error: a much larger clone is one base away. V usage is TRBV30 and J usage is TRBJ2-7, with 7 positions matching TRBD1. CDR1 and CDR2 from the germline V gene are GTSNPN and SVGIG (reference sequence). Trimming at V came to 2 bases and at J to 2 bases, leaving 9 bases not matched to a gene. The CDR3 consists of 15 residues. The CDR3 sequence: CAWSQTGTFTYEQYF. DNA for the CDR3: TGTGCCTGGAGTCAGACAGGGACCTTCACCTACGAGCAGTACTTC.

The chain uses TRBV4-2 and TRBJ2-4; TRBD1 matches at 7 bases. CDR3 length: 17 amino acids. Per the germline V gene, CDR1 is LGHNA and CDR2 is YNFKEQ. The ends lost 0 bases at V and 1 base at J; junction bases unmatched: 6. The CDR3 loop reads CASSQEGTVVAKNIQYF. CDR3 DNA: TGTGCCAGCAGCCAAGAAGGGACAGTCGTGGCCAAAAACATTCAGTACTTC.

For this clonotype: Its ends do not fully match the called genes, so a read error is possible. The V gene is TRBV5-1, the J gene TRBJ2-7, with D possibly TRBD1 on 5 matching bases. CDR1 and CDR2 (germline): SGHRS, YFSETQ. This CDR3 is built from 13 residues. CDR3 loop: CAGSLDIRYEQYF. The CDR3, as DNA: TGCGCCGGCAGCTTGGACATCCGCTACGAGCAGTACTTC.

Concerning this clonotype itself: The missing conserved phenylalanine or tryptophan at the end of this CDR3 makes a read error likely. The rearrangement links TRBV6-1 to TRBJ2-2; 14 bases fit TRBD2. Germline V gene lookup returns CDR1 MNHNS and CDR2 SASEGT. The CDR3 spans 16 residues. J was trimmed by 4 bases and V by 5 bases; bases with no gene match: 3. The CDR3 DNA reads TGTGCCAGCAGTATGACTAGCGGGAGGGTCACCGGGGAGCTGTTTTCT. Its protein product is CASSMTSGRVTGELFS.

In its sample, this clonotype was seen many times. The chain carries TRBV28 and TRBJ2-3; perhaps TRBD2 as D (5 bases). Looked up from germline, CDR1 is MDHEN and CDR2 is SYDVKM. The CDR3 extends over 15 amino acids. Between the trimmed V and J ends, which lost 5 bases and 1 base, there was a span of 13 bases. The CDR3 here is CASSPATEGTDTQYF. In DNA, the CDR3 is TGTGCCAGCAGTCCCGCTACGGAGGGCACAGATACGCAGTATTTT.

This clonotype was detected a few times. The chain has TRBV5-1 and TRBJ2-5; no clear D. The CDR3 loop spans 15 amino acids. Germline lookup yields CDR1 SGHRS and CDR2 YFSETQ. V lost 1 base and J 5 bases, leaving 15 bases between the germline ends. The CDR3 sequence is CASSLSRTPGETQYF. The CDR3 DNA is TGCGCCAGCAGCTTGTCACGGACCCCCGGGGAGACCCAGTACTTC.

The gene calls are TRBV5-1 and TRBJ2-6, with no clear D. Trimming left V 3 bases short and J 0 bases short, with 16 bases between. Looked up from germline, CDR1 is SGHRS and CDR2 is YFSETQ. The CDR3 has 18 residues. CDR3 residues: CASSSSPGIISGANVLTF. CDR3 nucleotide sequence: TGCGCCAGCAGCTCGTCGCCGGGCATAATCTCTGGGGCCAACGTCCTGACTTTC.

This clonotype was counted ten times or more. The J gene is TRBJ2-7, the V gene TRBV27, with 9 bases identical to TRBD1. Losses at the gene ends were 3 bases for V and 1 base for J; bases not matched to a gene: 4. The CDR3 totals 15 residues. The germline V gene encodes CDR1 MNHEY and CDR2 SMNVEV (reference sequence). CDR3 region: CASSFVGTGSYEQYF. The CDR3 DNA reads as TGTGCCAGCAGTTTCGTCGGGACAGGGTCCTACGAGCAGTACTTC.

There are many counts of this clonotype. The chain is built from TRBV6-1 and TRBJ1-1; 7 nucleotides line up with TRBD1. Trimming cost V 8 bases and J 1 base; bases outside gene matches: 13. The CDR3 contains 16 residues. CDR1 is MNHNS and CDR2 is SASEGT in the germline V gene. The CDR3 DNA reads as TGTGCCAGCCTTCGGAGTGCGACAGGGAGGAACACTGAAGCTTTCTTT. Translated: CASLRSATGRNTEAFF.

The gene calls are TRBV19 and TRBJ1-1, with D possibly being TRBD1 (6 bases). V was clipped by 2 bases and J by 7 bases, with 11 bases between them. Germline V gives CDR1 LNHDA, CDR2 SQIVND (reference sequence). CDR3 length: 13 residues. CDR3 residues: CASSINRVSEAFF. The CDR3 nucleotides read TGTGCCAGTAGTATAAACAGGGTCAGTGAAGCTTTCTTT.

Points on this clonotype: Relative to the germline gene, one junction end is altered; a read error may explain this. This rearrangement joins TRBV20-1 to TRBJ2-5, with 7 nucleotides matching TRBD2. Germline V CDR1 and CDR2: DFQATT, SNEGSKA (reference sequence). The CDR3 consists of 13 residues. The CDR3 loop reads CSASTSLEETQCF. In DNA, the CDR3 is TGCAGTGCTTCGACTAGCTTAGAAGAGACCCAGTGCTTC.

This clonotype has ten or more counts. The CDR3 bases are TGCGCCAGCACCCTACCTCAAAGGGCCTCCTCCTACAATGAGCAGTTCTTC. This encodes CASTLPQRASSYNEQFF. V gene TRBV5-1 combines with J gene TRBJ2-1; D gene unclear. Germline CDR1 and CDR2: SGHRS and YFSETQ. CDR3 length: 17 residues. V lost 6 bases and J lost 0, with 19 bases in between.